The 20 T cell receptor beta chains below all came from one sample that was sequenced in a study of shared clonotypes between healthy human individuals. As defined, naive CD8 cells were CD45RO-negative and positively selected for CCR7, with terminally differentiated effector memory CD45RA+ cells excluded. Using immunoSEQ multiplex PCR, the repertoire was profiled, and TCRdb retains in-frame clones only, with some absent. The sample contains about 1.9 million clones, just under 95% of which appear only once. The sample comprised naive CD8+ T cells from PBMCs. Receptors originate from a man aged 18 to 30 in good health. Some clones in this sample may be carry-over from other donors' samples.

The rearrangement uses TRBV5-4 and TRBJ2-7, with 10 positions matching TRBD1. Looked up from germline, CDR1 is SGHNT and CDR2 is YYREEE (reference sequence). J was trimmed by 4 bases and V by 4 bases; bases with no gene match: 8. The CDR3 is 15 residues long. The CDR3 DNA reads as TGTGCCAGCAGCGAGGACAGGGGGGGCCTTTACGAGCAGTACTTC. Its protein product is CASSEDRGGLYEQYF.

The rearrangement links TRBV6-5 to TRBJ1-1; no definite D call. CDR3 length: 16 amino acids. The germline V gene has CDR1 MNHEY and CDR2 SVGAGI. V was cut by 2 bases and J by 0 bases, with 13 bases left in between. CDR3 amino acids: CASSYDRQNMNTEAFF. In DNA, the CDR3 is TGTGCCAGCAGTTACGACCGCCAGAACATGAACACTGAAGCTTTCTTT.

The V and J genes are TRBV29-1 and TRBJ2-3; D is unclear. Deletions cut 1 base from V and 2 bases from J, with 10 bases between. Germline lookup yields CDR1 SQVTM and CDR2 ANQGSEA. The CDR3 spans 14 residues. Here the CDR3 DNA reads TGCAGCGTTGAAGCTGGTCGCTTCACAGATACGCAGTATTTT. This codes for CSVEAGRFTDTQYF.

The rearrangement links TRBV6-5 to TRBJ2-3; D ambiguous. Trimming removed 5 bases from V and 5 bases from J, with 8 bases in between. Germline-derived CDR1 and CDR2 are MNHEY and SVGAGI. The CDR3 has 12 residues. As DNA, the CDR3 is TGTGCCAGCAGTCGGTGGGGAGATACGCAGTATTTT. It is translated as CASSRWGDTQYF.

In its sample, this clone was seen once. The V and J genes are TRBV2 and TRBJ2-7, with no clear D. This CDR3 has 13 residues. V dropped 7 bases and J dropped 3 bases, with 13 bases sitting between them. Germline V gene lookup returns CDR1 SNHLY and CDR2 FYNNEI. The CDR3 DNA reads TGTGCCAGCACAAGCCTTATGAACTACGAGCAGTACTTC. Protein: CASTSLMNYEQYF.

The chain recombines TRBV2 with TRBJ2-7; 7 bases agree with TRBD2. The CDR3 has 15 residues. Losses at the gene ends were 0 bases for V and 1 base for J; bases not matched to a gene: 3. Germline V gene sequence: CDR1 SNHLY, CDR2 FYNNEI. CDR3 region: CASSEALAGSYEQYF. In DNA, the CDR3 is TGTGCCAGCAGTGAAGCTTTAGCGGGTTCCTACGAGCAGTACTTC.

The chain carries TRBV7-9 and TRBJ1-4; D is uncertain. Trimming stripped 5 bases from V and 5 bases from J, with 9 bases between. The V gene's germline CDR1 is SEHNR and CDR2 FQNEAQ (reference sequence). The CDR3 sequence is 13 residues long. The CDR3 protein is CASSPPLNEKLFF. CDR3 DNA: TGTGCCAGCAGCCCCCCGTTGAATGAAAAACTGTTTTTT.

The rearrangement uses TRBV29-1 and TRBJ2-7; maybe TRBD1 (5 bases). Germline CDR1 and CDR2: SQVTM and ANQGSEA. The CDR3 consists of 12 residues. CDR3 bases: TGCAAACTGCGACAGTCCTCCTACGAGCAGTACTTC. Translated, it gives CKLRQSSYEQYF.

The CDR3 reads CASSSPAGSSYNEQFF. CDR3 bases: TGTGCCAGCAGTTCCCCGGCAGGGAGCTCCTACAATGAGCAGTTCTTC. V gene TRBV28 combines with J gene TRBJ2-1; D possibly uses TRBD1 or TRBD2 (5 bases each). The CDR3 totals 16 residues. The germline V gene has CDR1 MDHEN and CDR2 SYDVKM. The V gene lost 4 bases and the J gene lost 0 bases, with 13 bases spanning the gap.

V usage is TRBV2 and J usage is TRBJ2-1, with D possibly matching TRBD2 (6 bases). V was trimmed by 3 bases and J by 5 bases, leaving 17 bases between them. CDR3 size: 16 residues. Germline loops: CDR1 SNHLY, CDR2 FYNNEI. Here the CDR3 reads CASSDSRAGLDNEQFF. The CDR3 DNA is TGTGCCAGCAGTGATAGTCGTGCGGGACTGGACAATGAGCAGTTCTTC.

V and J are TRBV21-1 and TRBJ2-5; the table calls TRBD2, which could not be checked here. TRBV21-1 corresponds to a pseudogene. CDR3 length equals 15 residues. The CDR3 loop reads CASSKFPGLQETQYF. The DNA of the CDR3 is TGTGCCAGCAGCAAATTCCCGGGACTCCAAGAGACCCAGTACTTC.

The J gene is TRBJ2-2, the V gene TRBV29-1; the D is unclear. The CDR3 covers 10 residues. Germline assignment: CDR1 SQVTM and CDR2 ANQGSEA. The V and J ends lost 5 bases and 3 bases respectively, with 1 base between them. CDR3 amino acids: CSVHTGELFF. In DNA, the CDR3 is TGCAGCGTTCACACCGGGGAGCTGTTTTTT.

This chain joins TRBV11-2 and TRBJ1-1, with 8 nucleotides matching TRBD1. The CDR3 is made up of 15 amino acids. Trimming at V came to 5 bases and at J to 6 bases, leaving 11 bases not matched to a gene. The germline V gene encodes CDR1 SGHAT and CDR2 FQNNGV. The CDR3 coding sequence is TGTGCCAGCAGCCCAGGACAGGGCGAAGGCGCTGAAGCTTTCTTT. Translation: CASSPGQGEGAEAFF.

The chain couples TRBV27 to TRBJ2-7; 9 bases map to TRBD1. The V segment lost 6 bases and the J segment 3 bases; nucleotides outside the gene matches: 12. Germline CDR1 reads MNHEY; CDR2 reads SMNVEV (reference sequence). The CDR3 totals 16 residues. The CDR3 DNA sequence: TGTGCCAGCAGCCCCGGACAGGGGAATGGCGTCTACGAGCAGTACTTC. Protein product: CASSPGQGNGVYEQYF.

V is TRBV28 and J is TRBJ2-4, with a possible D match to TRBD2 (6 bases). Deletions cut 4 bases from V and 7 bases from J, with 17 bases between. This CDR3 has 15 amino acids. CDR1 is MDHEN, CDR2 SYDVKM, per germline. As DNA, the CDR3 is TGTGCCAGCAGTTCGACCGGAGCCGCGGGGAACATTCAGTACTTC. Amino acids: CASSSTGAAGNIQYF. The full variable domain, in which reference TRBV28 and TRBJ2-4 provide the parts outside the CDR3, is DVKVTQSSRYLVKRTGEKVFLECVQDMDHENMFWYRQDPGLGLRLIYFSYDVKMKEKGDIPEGYSVSREKKERFSLILESASTNQTSMYLCASSSTGAAGNIQYFGAGTRLSVL.

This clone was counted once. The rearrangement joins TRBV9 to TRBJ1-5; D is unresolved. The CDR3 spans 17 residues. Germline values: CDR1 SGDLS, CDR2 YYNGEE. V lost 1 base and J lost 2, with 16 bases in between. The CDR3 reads CASSVSTPLPCNQPQHF. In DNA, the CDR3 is TGTGCCAGCAGCGTATCTACACCCCTGCCGTGCAATCAGCCCCAGCATTTT.

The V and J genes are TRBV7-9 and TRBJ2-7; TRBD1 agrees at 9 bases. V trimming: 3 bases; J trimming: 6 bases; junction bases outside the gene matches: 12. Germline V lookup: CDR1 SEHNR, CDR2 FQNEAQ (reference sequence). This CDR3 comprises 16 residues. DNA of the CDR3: TGTGCCAGCAGCTTCGAACCCGGGACAGGGTCCATCGAGCAGTACTTC. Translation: CASSFEPGTGSIEQYF.

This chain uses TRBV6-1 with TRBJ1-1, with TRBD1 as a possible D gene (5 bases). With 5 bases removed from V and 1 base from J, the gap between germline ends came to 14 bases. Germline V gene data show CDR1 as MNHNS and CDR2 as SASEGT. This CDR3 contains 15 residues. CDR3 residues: CASSSLITGNTEAFF. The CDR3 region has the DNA TGTGCCAGCAGTTCATTAATCACAGGGAACACTGAAGCTTTCTTT.

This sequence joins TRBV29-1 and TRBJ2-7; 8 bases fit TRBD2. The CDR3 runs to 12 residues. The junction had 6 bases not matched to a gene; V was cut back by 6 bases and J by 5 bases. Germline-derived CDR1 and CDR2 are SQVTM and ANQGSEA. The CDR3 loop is CSVLGRADEQYF. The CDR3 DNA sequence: TGCAGCGTCCTCGGGAGGGCCGACGAGCAGTACTTC.

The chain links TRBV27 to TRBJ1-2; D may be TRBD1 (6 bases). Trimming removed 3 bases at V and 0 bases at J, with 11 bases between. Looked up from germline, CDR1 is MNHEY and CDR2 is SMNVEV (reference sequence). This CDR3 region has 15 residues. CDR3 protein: CASSLQGPSNYGYTF. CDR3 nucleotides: TGTGCCAGCAGTTTGCAGGGGCCCTCTAACTATGGCTACACCTTC.